The next 27 T cell receptor beta chains were all read from a single sample in a study of OX40 agonist ivuxolimab in advanced cancers. Method: immunoSEQ multiplex PCR; TCRdb's copy keeps in-frame clones and lacks some. This sample yields tens of thousands of clones, of which roughly 94% are seen a single time; roughly 14% belongs to the top ten. The sample here was CD4+ or CD8+ T cells sorted from blood, taken in a trial of the OX40 agonist ivuxolimab. The receptor set was obtained from an adult with an advanced solid tumor such as melanoma, head and neck, liver or kidney cancer.

This clone was seen only once. V is TRBV11-2 and J is TRBJ2-1, with 12 positions matching TRBD2. J lost 3 bases, V lost 2 bases, and 5 bases had no gene match. Germline V gives CDR1 SGHAT, CDR2 FQNNGV. This CDR3 has 17 residues. CDR3 bases: TGTGCCAGCAGCTTATACCTAGCGGGAGGGCTCTACAATGAGCAGTTCTTC. Its translation is CASSLYLAGGLYNEQFF.

This clone was seen only once. The chain is built from TRBV7-9 and TRBJ2-2; 8 nucleotides line up with TRBD1. Per the germline V gene, CDR1 is SEHNR and CDR2 is FQNEAQ (reference sequence). This CDR3 spans 16 amino acids. V gave up 2 bases and J gave up 5 bases; unmatched junction bases: 7. In nucleotides, the CDR3 is TGTGCCAGCAGCTTACCAGGGGGCGCGTATACCGGGGAGCTGTTTTTT. It translates to CASSLPGGAYTGELFF.

This CDR3 reads CASSADGSYEQYF. In DNA form, the CDR3 reads TGTGCCAGCAGTGCAGACGGTTCCTACGAGCAGTACTTC. The chain carries TRBV6-5 and TRBJ2-5; D not certain. Gene TRBJ2-7 matches the end of the DNA better, so the J call may be wrong. The CDR3 sequence is 13 residues long. Germline V CDR1 and CDR2: MNHEY, SVGAGI.

This chain connects TRBV4-3 to TRBJ2-1, with D tentatively TRBD2 (6 bases). Looked up from germline, CDR1 is LGHNA and CDR2 is YSLEER. Trimming shortened V by 4 bases and J by 0 bases, and 10 bases separated the two germline ends. CDR3 length equals 15 residues. CDR3 region: CASSLAVSSYNEQFF. CDR3 DNA: TGCGCCAGCAGCCTAGCGGTTAGCTCCTACAATGAGCAGTTCTTC.

The J gene is TRBJ2-1, the V gene TRBV11-2; 13 nucleotides line up with TRBD2. V gave up 5 bases and J gave up 2 bases; unmatched junction bases: 6. Per the germline V gene, CDR1 is SGHAT and CDR2 is FQNNGV. CDR3 length: 17 residues. The CDR3 nucleotides are TGTGCCAGCAGCCCCGAGGGACTAGCGGGGCCCTACAATGAGCAGTTCTTC. It specifies CASSPEGLAGPYNEQFF.

This chain links TRBV6-5 with TRBJ1-5; D remains unclear. Per the germline V gene, CDR1 is MNHEY and CDR2 is SVGAGI. The CDR3 covers 14 residues. V was cut by 7 bases and J by 3 bases, with 13 bases left in between. CDR3 in DNA: TGTGCCAGCAACCAGGTGGGGTCCAATCAGCCCCAGCATTTT. Translating gives CASNQVGSNQPQHF.

The rearrangement uses TRBV7-2 and TRBJ1-1; D is undetermined. The CDR3 totals 15 residues. V shed 2 bases and J shed 0 bases, with 10 bases lying between them. Germline V CDR1 and CDR2: SGHTA, FQGNSA. The CDR3 DNA reads as TGTGCCAGCAGCTTATCCGGGGAAATGAACACTGAAGCTTTCTTT. Protein: CASSLSGEMNTEAFF.

The chain joins TRBV7-8 to TRBJ1-2; D ambiguous. This CDR3 comprises 12 residues. Trimming cost V 4 bases and J 5 bases, with 8 bases left between them. Germline CDR1 is SGHVS and CDR2 is FQNEAQ. The CDR3 reads CASSSDGYGYTF. CDR3 bases: TGTGCCAGCAGCTCAGACGGTTATGGCTACACCTTC.

The V gene is TRBV2, the J gene TRBJ2-1; D not certain. Germline loops: CDR1 SNHLY, CDR2 FYNNEI. V gave up 10 bases and J gave up 0 bases, with 16 bases separating them. The CDR3 covers 15 residues. CDR3 sequence: CATPPPVGSYNEQFF. CDR3 coding DNA: TGTGCCACCCCCCCTCCCGTGGGCTCCTACAATGAGCAGTTCTTC.

This chain links TRBV7-9 with TRBJ2-7; TRBD2 matches 13 bases. V dropped 5 bases and J dropped 2; count of bases not matched to a gene: 9. Germline-derived CDR1 and CDR2 are SEHNR and FQNEAQ (reference sequence). CDR3 length: 17 residues. The CDR3: CASSPRTSGSLTYEQYF. CDR3 nucleotides: TGTGCCAGCAGCCCTCGGACTAGCGGGAGCCTAACCTACGAGCAGTACTTC. Full variable domain (missing parts from reference TRBV7-9 and TRBJ2-7): DTGVSQNPRHKITKRGQNVTFRCDPISEHNRLYWYRQTLGQGPEFLTYFQNEAQLEKSRLLSDRFSAERPKGSFSTLEIQRTEQGDSAMYLCASSPRTSGSLTYEQYFGPGTRLTVT.

This rearrangement joins TRBV5-6 to TRBJ2-7; TRBD1 aligns across 7 bases. V was clipped by 3 bases and J by 1 base; unmatched bases: 13. Germline V gene lookup returns CDR1 SGHDT and CDR2 YYEEEE. This CDR3 contains 17 residues. CDR3 sequence reads: CASSSRDRSKMSYEQYF. The CDR3 DNA is TGTGCCAGCAGCTCCCGGGACAGAAGTAAGATGTCCTACGAGCAGTACTTC.

This chain uses TRBV6-4 with TRBJ2-7; a possible D gene is TRBD1 (6 bases). Looked up from germline, CDR1 is MRHNA and CDR2 is SNTAGT. V was cut by 3 bases and J by 2 bases, with 17 bases left in between. The CDR3 is 16 amino acids. As DNA, the CDR3 is TGTGCCAGCAGTGAAACCCCCGGACAGTCGCCCTACGAGCAGTACTTC. This codes for CASSETPGQSPYEQYF.

The sample holds a few counts of this clone. The chain is built from TRBV4-1 and TRBJ2-1, with 7 bases aligning to TRBD1. Unmatched junction bases numbered 7, after V lost 4 bases and J lost 7 bases. Germline values: CDR1 MGHRA, CDR2 YSYEKL. There are 14 residues in the CDR3. The CDR3 coding sequence is TGCGCCAGCAGCCGCACAGGGGAAAGGAATGAGCAGTTCTTC. Protein sequence: CASSRTGERNEQFF.

The chain combines TRBV7-2 with TRBJ1-4; 7 nucleotides agree with TRBD1. The CDR3 is made up of 17 amino acids. The ends lost 5 bases at V and 8 bases at J; junction bases unmatched: 17. In germline, CDR1 is SGHTA, CDR2 FQGNSA. CDR3 sequence: CASSGGAQGRVGEKLFF. CDR3 coding DNA: TGTGCCAGCAGCGGGGGGGCACAGGGGCGAGTAGGGGAAAAACTGTTTTTT.

The chain recombines TRBV6-1 with TRBJ1-5; the match to TRBD1 covers 9 bases. CDR3 length equals 16 residues. The V gene end was trimmed by 2 bases and the J gene end by 1 base; junction bases not matched to a gene: 3. From germline, CDR1 is MNHNS and CDR2 SASEGT. CDR3 sequence: CASSEWDRESNQPQHF. The CDR3 DNA reads TGTGCCAGCAGTGAATGGGACAGGGAAAGCAATCAGCCCCAGCATTTT.

In its sample, this clone was seen once. The V and J genes are TRBV6-5 and TRBJ2-7; TRBD2 matches at 8 bases. V lost 7 bases, J lost 0 bases, and 5 bases stayed unmatched. The CDR3 has 14 residues. CDR1 and CDR2 from the germline V gene are MNHEY and SVGAGI. The CDR3 nucleotides are TGTGCCAGCAAGACTAGCGCCTACTCCTACGAGCAGTACTTC. It is translated as CASKTSAYSYEQYF.

The chain is built from TRBV29-1 and TRBJ2-5; possibly TRBD1 for D (5 bases). The assigned J gene may be wrong: the sequence end matches TRBJ2-7 better. The CDR3 runs 15 residues. Germline V gene lookup returns CDR1 SQVTM and CDR2 ANQGSEA. CDR3 bases: TGCAGCGTTGTGAGTCAGGGTTTAATCGGCTACGAGCAGTACTTC. Translation: CSVVSQGLIGYEQYF.

V usage is TRBV5-1 and J usage is TRBJ2-7, with 9 bases aligning to TRBD1. This CDR3 contains 19 residues. V dropped 9 bases and J dropped 9; count of bases not matched to a gene: 31. Germline V gives CDR1 SGHRS, CDR2 YFSETQ. The CDR3 DNA sequence: TGCGCCAACGAAGTCCCCCGGGACAGGGAAGACAGCGTGGAGGACGGGCAGTACTTC. Translating it yields CANEVPRDREDSVEDGQYF.

The chain is built from TRBV7-6 and TRBJ2-7; TRBD2 aligns across 10 bases. Germline CDR1 reads SGHVS; CDR2 reads FNYEAQ. Unmatched junction bases numbered 6, after V lost 0 bases and J lost 4 bases. CDR3 size: 16 residues. DNA for the CDR3: TGTGCCAGCAGCTTAGCTACTAGCGGGGCCCCGTACGAGCAGTACTTC. As protein: CASSLATSGAPYEQYF.

About this clone: At the DNA level, this CDR3 is encoded by other sequences in the same sample as well. CDR3 residues: CASGLSGSYEQYF. Written as DNA, the CDR3 is TGTGCTAGTGGTTTGAGCGGGTCCTACGAGCAGTACTTC. The chain carries TRBV12-5 and TRBJ2-7; possibly TRBD2 for D (6 bases). The CDR3 is 13 residues long. Germline loops: CDR1 LGHNT, CDR2 FRNRAP. V gave up 2 bases and J gave up 1 base, with 6 bases separating them.

The chain links TRBV18 to TRBJ2-4; the match to TRBD1 covers 9 bases. This CDR3 contains 15 residues. The germline CDR1 and CDR2 sequences are KGHSH and LQKENI. Losses at the gene ends were 3 bases for V and 3 bases for J; bases not matched to a gene: 3. DNA of the CDR3: TGTGCCAGCTCACCTGGGACAGGGAGCAAAAACATTCAGTACTTC. Translating gives CASSPGTGSKNIQYF.

The V call is TRBV4-1, the J call TRBJ1-6; 7 bases line up with TRBD1. The CDR3 is 16 residues long. V dropped 3 bases and J dropped 6; count of bases not matched to a gene: 8. Germline CDR1 reads MGHRA; CDR2 reads YSYEKL. CDR3 sequence reads: CASSQETGEFNSPLHF. The CDR3 coding sequence is TGCGCCAGCAGCCAGGAAACAGGGGAGTTTAATTCACCCCTCCACTTT.

The chain links TRBV25-1 to TRBJ1-1; D gene ambiguous. Germline V CDR1 and CDR2: MGHDK, SYGVNS. V lost 1 base to trimming and J lost 2 bases, with 8 bases between them. The CDR3 spans 14 residues. The CDR3 sequence: CASSEWGVNTEAFF. The CDR3 DNA follows: TGTGCCAGCAGTGAATGGGGAGTAAACACTGAAGCTTTCTTT.

This chain connects TRBV5-6 to TRBJ2-7; 15 positions match TRBD2. The CDR3 has 17 residues. V lost 4 bases to trimming and J lost 6 bases; unmatched junction nucleotides: 11. Germline lookup yields CDR1 SGHDT and CDR2 YYEEEE. The CDR3 DNA is TGTGCCAGCAGCCCACCGGGACTAGCGGGAGGAGTCGCCGAGCAGTACTTC. Translated, it gives CASSPPGLAGGVAEQYF.

This sequence joins TRBV27 and TRBJ2-5; D is uncertain. V was pared by 2 bases and J by 4 bases, with 8 bases between. There are 13 residues in the CDR3. Germline V lookup: CDR1 MNHEY, CDR2 SMNVEV (reference sequence). The CDR3 bases are TGTGCCAGCAGTTTAGGAAGGCGAGAGACCCAGTACTTC. This encodes CASSLGRRETQYF.

The chain recombines TRBV10-3 with TRBJ2-1; weak D call: TRBD2 (5 bases). The CDR3 is made up of 16 amino acids. Trimming left V 0 bases short and J 0 bases short, with 9 bases between. Germline V gene sequence: CDR1 ENHRY, CDR2 SYGVKD. The CDR3 reads CAISESWAGSYNEQFF. CDR3 in DNA: TGTGCCATCAGTGAGTCGTGGGCGGGCTCCTACAATGAGCAGTTCTTC.

The V gene is TRBV10-3, the J gene TRBJ2-3; TRBD2 matches at 11 bases. This CDR3 is 17 amino acids long. The germline CDR1 and CDR2 sequences are ENHRY and SYGVKD. The ends lost 8 bases at V and 3 bases at J; junction bases unmatched: 13. CDR3 loop: CAIGTSGGSRATDTQYF. CDR3 in DNA: TGTGCCATCGGTACTAGCGGGGGCTCCCGCGCAACAGATACGCAGTATTTT.